This TCR beta chain is from a study of T-cell reconstitution after alpha-beta-depleted transplantation in children. Unique molecular identifiers were used to barcode this TCRbeta library. TCRdb reprocessed the PCR reads via MiXCR and lists one record per CDR3 protein. The sample lists some 240,000 distinct CDR3 sequences, more than 7.5% seen once, with approximately 5.4% in the top ten. This clonotype was detected many times. The CDR3 is made up of 13 amino acids. The germline V gene encodes CDR1 KGHSH and CDR2 LQKENI. Trimming at V came to 4 bases and at J to 6 bases, leaving 5 bases not matched to a gene.

This sample comprised PBMCs from the stem cell graft donor, obtained from the stem cell graft. The V call is TRBV18, the J call TRBJ2-7; 8 bases align to TRBD1. The TCR originated in a human donor who donated a stem cell graft to a child with SCID. CDR3 region: CASSLKQGGEQYF. The CDR3 bases are TGTGCCAGCTCACTCAAACAGGGGGGCGAGCAGTACTTC. Full variable domain (outside the CDR3, taken from reference TRBV18 and TRBJ2-7): NAGVMQNPRHLVRRRGQEARLRCSPMKGHSHVYWYRQLPEEGLKFMVYLQKENIIDESGMPKERFSAEFPKEGPSILRIQQVVRGDSAAYFCASSLKQGGEQYFGPGTRLTVT.